These 8 T cell receptor beta chains came from one sample sequenced in a study of blood T cells in healthy people across ages. Combining a sample-barcoded 5' primer with a J-beta primer mix, a second PCR ran for 7 to 11 cycles. One entry per CDR3 protein results from TCRdb running MiXCR on the 5' RACE reads. The repertoire holds 1.5 million to 2 million distinct CDR3 sequences, 30% to 40% seen once, with roughly 12% in the top ten. Source material: blood. The receptors here all came from a woman under 40 in good health.

This chain joins TRBV5-1 and TRBJ1-1; 7 bases fit TRBD1. V shed 0 bases and J 10 bases; nucleotides not matched to a gene: 6. Germline-derived CDR1 and CDR2 are SGHRS and YFSETQ. The CDR3 loop spans 13 amino acids. CDR3 amino acids: CASSLGQGAGAFF. Here the CDR3 DNA reads TGCGCCAGCAGCTTGGGACAGGGCGCGGGAGCTTTCTTT.

In its sample, this clonotype was seen a few times. CDR3 coding DNA: TGTGCCAGCCAGGGGACCCGCTCCTACGAGCAGTACTTC. Translating it yields CASQGTRSYEQYF. The J gene is TRBJ2-7, the V gene TRBV28; TRBD1 might be the D (6 bases). The CDR3 spans 13 residues. Germline V gene sequence: CDR1 MDHEN, CDR2 SYDVKM. The V end was cut by 8 bases, the J end by 0 bases, with 11 bases between.

This chain joins TRBV3-1 and TRBJ2-3, with D perhaps matching TRBD1 or TRBD2 (5 bases each). Germline values: CDR1 LGHDT, CDR2 YNNKEL (reference sequence). The V and J ends lost 6 bases and 5 bases respectively, with 15 bases between them. The CDR3 totals 14 residues. CDR3: CASRKVLGEDTQYF. The CDR3 bases are TGTGCCAGCAGGAAGGTGCTGGGGGAAGATACGCAGTATTTT.

This clonotype was seen a few times. The chain has TRBV13 and TRBJ2-1; perhaps TRBD2 as D (6 bases). V gave up 5 bases and J gave up 9 bases, with 20 bases separating them. The CDR3 sequence is 15 residues long. Per the germline V gene, CDR1 is PRHDT and CDR2 is FYEKMQ (reference sequence). The CDR3 DNA sequence: TGTGCCAGCAGCGACGGGAGTCGGCCCTACGGTGAGCAGTTCTTC. It is translated as CASSDGSRPYGEQFF.

This clonotype came up a few times. The V gene is TRBV3-1, the J gene TRBJ2-1, with 7 positions matching TRBD2. Germline lookup yields CDR1 LGHDT and CDR2 YNNKEL (reference sequence). This CDR3 has 16 residues. V gave up 1 base and J gave up 5 bases; unmatched junction bases: 8. The CDR3 sequence is CASSQVGLAEDNEQFF. The CDR3 DNA reads as TGTGCCAGCAGCCAAGTTGGGCTAGCGGAAGACAATGAGCAGTTCTTC.

Comment on this clonotype: Germline and junction disagree at one end, which may indicate a read error. V gene TRBV11-2 combines with J gene TRBJ2-5; D remains ambiguous. The J call may be wrong; the DNA end is better matched by TRBJ2-7. The CDR3 consists of 17 residues. From germline, CDR1 is SGHAT and CDR2 FQNNGV. The CDR3 coding sequence is TGTGCCGGCAGCTTAGAGGCTCGAGGCCCCTCAGCCTACGAGCAGTACTTC. Translated, it gives CAGSLEARGPSAYEQYF.

This clonotype was picked up one time. The chain is built from TRBV5-6 and TRBJ2-1; D perhaps matches TRBD1 (6 bases). Per germline, CDR1 SGHDT and CDR2 YYEEEE. The CDR3 contains 16 residues. V was shortened by 6 bases and J by 0 bases, with 16 bases between the two germline ends. CDR3 region: CASNFGQFGSYNEQFF. The CDR3 DNA follows: TGTGCCAGCAACTTCGGACAGTTTGGCTCCTACAATGAGCAGTTCTTC.

The sample holds many counts of this clonotype. The V gene is TRBV20-1, the J gene TRBJ1-2, with TRBD1 identical over 9 bases. CDR3 length: 18 amino acids. Germline CDR1 DFQATT, CDR2 SNEGSKA (reference sequence). The V and J ends lost 7 bases and 1 base, in that order; junction bases with no gene match: 19. CDR3 DNA sequence: TGCAGTGGGTCAACAGGGGGCATCCCAGCTTCCAGTAACTATGGCTACACCTTC. This gives the protein CSGSTGGIPASSNYGYTF.